The rows below give T cell receptor beta chains drawn from one sample of a study of CD8+ T cells in alopecia areata. Repertoires were generated with immunoSEQ multiplex PCR, while TCRdb's copy carries only in-frame clones and drops some. The repertoire holds roughly 98,000 clones, with around 60% as singletons. The sample here was CD8+ T cells sorted from blood, taken at week 4, from a patient treated with tofacitinib. Receptor source: a human donor with alopecia areata. The CDR3 runs from the conserved cysteine through the conserved F or W. Each record gives: D gene, clone size, V gene, J gene, CDR3 protein, CDR3 DNA. A D gene is named only where the DNA matches it firmly. Some rows have no size entry. The others give once, few or many, or a class for an expanded clone.

-,-,TRBV27,TRBJ2-1,CASVGRGNEQFF,TGTGCCAGCGTAGGGCGTGGCAATGAGCAGTTCTTC
-,-,TRBV9,TRBJ1-2,CASSVAGNYGYTF,TGTGCCAGCAGCGTAGCCGGTAACTATGGCTACACCTTC
TRBD1,-,TRBV29-1,TRBJ2-3,CSVVLMTGGGDTQYF,TGCAGCGTTGTATTGATGACAGGGGGCGGAGATACGCAGTATTTT
TRBD2,-,TRBV11-2,TRBJ2-7,CASSPGGFYEQYF,TGTGCCAGCAGCCCGGGAGGGTTCTACGAGCAGTACTTC
-,-,TRBV30,TRBJ2-7,CAWSVDSGGYEQYF,TGTGCCTGGAGTGTGGACAGTGGAGGGTACGAGCAGTACTTC
-,-,TRBV7-9,TRBJ2-2,CASSQTGRHTGELFF,TGTGCCAGCAGCCAGACAGGGAGGCACACCGGGGAGCTGTTTTTT
-,-,TRBV27,TRBJ1-1,CASSPRQENTEAFF,TGTGCCAGCAGTCCACGACAGGAAAACACTGAAGCTTTCTTT
-,-,TRBV4-1,TRBJ2-6,CASSQDPGEANVLTF,TGCGCCAGCAGCCAAGATCCGGGTGAAGCCAACGTCCTGACTTTC
TRBD1,few,TRBV30,TRBJ2-1,CAWSTGQGNEQFF,TGTGCCTGGAGTACCGGACAGGGCAATGAGCAGTTCTTC
-,-,TRBV4-1,TRBJ1-1,CASSQGRGTNTEAFF,TGCGCCAGCAGCCAAGGTCGGGGGACGAACACTGAAGCTTTCTTT
TRBD2,-,TRBV7-2,TRBJ2-2,CASSSGTSGAPNTGELFF,TGTGCCAGCAGCTCCGGGACTAGCGGAGCCCCGAACACCGGGGAGCTGTTTTTT
TRBD2,-,TRBV4-3,TRBJ2-7,CASSQQIAGLYEQYF,TGCGCCAGCAGCCAACAGATAGCGGGTCTCTACGAGCAGTACTTC
TRBD1,-,TRBV9,TRBJ2-5,CASSITGGRETQYF,TGTGCCAGCAGCATTACAGGGGGCAGGGAGACCCAGTACTTC
-,few,TRBV5-4,TRBJ2-1,CASSGAYNEQFF,TGTGCCAGCAGCGGGGCATACAATGAGCAGTTCTTC
-,-,TRBV4-3,TRBJ2-1,CASSLQGYNEQFF,TGCGCCAGTTCCTTACAGGGTTACAATGAGCAGTTCTTC
TRBD1,-,TRBV28,TRBJ1-2,CASSPTGDYGYTF,TGTGCCAGCAGCCCTACAGGGGACTATGGCTACACCTTC
TRBD2,once,TRBV5-1,TRBJ2-7,CASSRSPSGSRYEQYF,TGCGCCAGCAGCCGCTCCCCCAGCGGGAGTAGGTACGAGCAGTACTTC
-,once,TRBV7-9,TRBJ1-2,CASSLEFAYGYTF,TGTGCCAGCAGCTTAGAATTCGCTTATGGCTACACCTTC
-,few,TRBV28,TRBJ1-4,CASSLPARNEKLFF,TGTGCCAGCAGTTTACCGGCTCGGAATGAAAAACTGTTTTTT
-,-,TRBV7-8,TRBJ2-2,CASSLTRSKVTGELFF,TGTGCCAGCAGCTTAACGAGGAGTAAGGTCACCGGGGAGCTGTTTTTT
-,-,TRBV6-6,TRBJ2-7,CASSPGLSYEQYF,TGTGCCAGCAGTCCAGGCCTCTCCTACGAGCAGTACTTC
-,-,TRBV7-2,TRBJ2-7,CASSLAGGGEQYF,TGTGCCAGCAGCTTAGCGGGAGGGGGCGAGCAGTACTTC
TRBD2,-,TRBV4-3,TRBJ2-7,CASSRGTSGSYEQYF,TGCGCCAGCAGCCGCGGGACTAGCGGTTCCTACGAGCAGTACTTC
TRBD2,-,TRBV2,TRBJ2-7,CASSAGLAGVYEQYF,TGTGCCAGCAGCGCTGGACTAGCGGGGGTTTACGAGCAGTACTTC
TRBD1,-,TRBV27,TRBJ2-7,CASSFLRGRTYEQYF,TGTGCCAGCAGTTTTTTGAGGGGGCGAACCTACGAGCAGTACTTC
-,-,TRBV9,TRBJ1-1,CASSVGARDGNTEAFF,TGTGCCAGCAGCGTCGGCGCCCGGGACGGGAACACTGAAGCTTTCTTT
TRBD1,few,TRBV14,TRBJ2-7,CASSPSGTGGYEQYF,TGTGCCAGCAGCCCCTCCGGGACAGGGGGTTACGAGCAGTACTTC
-,-,TRBV30,TRBJ2-3,CAWMVTGLTDTQYF,TGTGCCTGGATGGTGACAGGCCTCACAGATACGCAGTATTTT
TRBD1,-,TRBV27,TRBJ1-2,CASNRQGSWGYTF,TGTGCCAGCAACAGACAGGGCAGTTGGGGCTACACCTTC
-,-,TRBV5-6,TRBJ1-1,CASSLPGSNTEAFF,TGTGCCAGCAGCTTGCCAGGGAGTAACACTGAAGCTTTCTTT
TRBD2,-,TRBV4-3,TRBJ2-2,CASSQASGGGWTGELFF,TGCGCCAGCAGCCAAGCTAGCGGGGGAGGTTGGACCGGGGAGCTGTTTTTT
TRBD1,few,TRBV27,TRBJ2-3,CASSRDSTQYF,TGTGCCAGCAGTCGGGACAGTACGCAGTATTTT
-,-,TRBV4-1,TRBJ2-1,CASSQNRVNEQFF,TGCGCCAGCAGCCAAAATAGGGTAAATGAGCAGTTCTTC
-,-,TRBV4-3,TRBJ2-5,CASSPRYQGGETQYF,TGCGCCAGCAGCCCCCGTTACCAAGGCGGAGAGACCCAGTACTTC
-,-,TRBV19,TRBJ2-2,CATRAGELFF,TGTGCCACCCGCGCCGGGGAGCTGTTTTTT
-,-,TRBV29-1,TRBJ2-7,CSVEWGPGEQYF,TGCAGCGTTGAGTGGGGTCCGGGGGAGCAGTACTTC
-,-,TRBV6-5,TRBJ2-1,CASSYQRLVTDEQFF,TGTGCCAGCAGTTATCAAAGGCTAGTGACCGATGAGCAGTTCTTC